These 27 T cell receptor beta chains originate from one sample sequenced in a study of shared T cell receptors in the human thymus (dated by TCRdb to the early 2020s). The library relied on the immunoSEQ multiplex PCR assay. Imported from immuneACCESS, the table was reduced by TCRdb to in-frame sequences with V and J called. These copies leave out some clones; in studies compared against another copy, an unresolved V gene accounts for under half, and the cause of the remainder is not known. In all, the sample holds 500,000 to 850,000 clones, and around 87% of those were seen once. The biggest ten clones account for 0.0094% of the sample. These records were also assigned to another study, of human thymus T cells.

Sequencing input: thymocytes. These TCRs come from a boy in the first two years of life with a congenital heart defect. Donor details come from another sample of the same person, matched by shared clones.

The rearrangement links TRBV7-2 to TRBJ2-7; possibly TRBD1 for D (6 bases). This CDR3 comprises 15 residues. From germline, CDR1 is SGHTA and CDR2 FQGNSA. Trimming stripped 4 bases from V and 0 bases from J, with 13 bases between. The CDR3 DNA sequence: TGTGCCAGCAGCTCAGGGGTCCCTTACTCCTACGAGCAGTACTTC. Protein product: CASSSGVPYSYEQYF. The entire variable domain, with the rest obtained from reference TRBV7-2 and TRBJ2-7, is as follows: GAGVSQSPSNKVTEKGKDVELRCDPISGHTALYWYRQSLGQGLEFLIYFQGNSAPDKSGLPSDRFSAERTGGSVSTLTIQRTQQEDSAVYLCASSSGVPYSYEQYFGPGTRLTVT.

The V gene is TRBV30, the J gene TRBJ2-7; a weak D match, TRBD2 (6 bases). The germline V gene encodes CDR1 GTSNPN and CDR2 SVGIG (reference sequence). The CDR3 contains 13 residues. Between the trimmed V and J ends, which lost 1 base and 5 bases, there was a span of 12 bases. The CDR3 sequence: CAWSGRAEDEQYF. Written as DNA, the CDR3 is TGTGCCTGGAGTGGGAGGGCCGAAGACGAGCAGTACTTC. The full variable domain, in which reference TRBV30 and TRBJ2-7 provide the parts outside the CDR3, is SQTIHQWPATLVQPVGSPLSLECTVEGTSNPNLYWYRQAAGRGLQLLFYSVGIGQISSEVPQNLSASRPQDRQFILSSKKLLLSDSGFYLCAWSGRAEDEQYFGPGTRLTVT.

The CDR3 spells CASRRQGLNSPLHF. The CDR3 region has the DNA TGTGCCAGCAGACGACAGGGTTTGAATTCACCCCTCCACTTT. The chain combines TRBV6-1 with TRBJ1-6; 7 nucleotides agree with TRBD1. With 6 bases clipped from V and 7 bases from J, the junction kept 6 bases outside the gene matches. This CDR3 is 14 amino acids long. CDR1 MNHNS and CDR2 SASEGT come from the germline V gene.

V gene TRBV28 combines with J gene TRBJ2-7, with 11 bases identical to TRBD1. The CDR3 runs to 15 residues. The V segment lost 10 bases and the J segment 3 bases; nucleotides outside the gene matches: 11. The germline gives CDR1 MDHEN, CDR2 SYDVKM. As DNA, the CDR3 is TGTGCCACCAACTACCGGACAGGGGGCGGCTACGAGCAGTACTTC. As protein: CATNYRTGGGYEQYF.

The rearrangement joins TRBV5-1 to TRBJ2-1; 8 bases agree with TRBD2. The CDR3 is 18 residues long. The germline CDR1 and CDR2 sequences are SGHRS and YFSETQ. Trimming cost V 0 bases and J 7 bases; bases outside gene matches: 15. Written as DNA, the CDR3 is TGCGCCAGCAGCTTGGCGTATGAGTGGGCGGGAGGAGGAAATGAGCAGTTCTTC. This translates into CASSLAYEWAGGGNEQFF. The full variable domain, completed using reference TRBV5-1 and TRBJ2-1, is KAGVTQTPRYLIKTRGQQVTLSCSPISGHRSVSWYQQTPGQGLQFLFEYFSETQRNKGNFPGRFSGRQFSNSRSEMNVSTLELGDSALYLCASSLAYEWAGGGNEQFFGPGTRLTVL.

CDR3 amino acids: CASSLAGQRELRNEQFF. CDR3 coding DNA: TGTGCCAGCAGCTTAGCGGGACAGCGGGAGCTAAGAAATGAGCAGTTCTTC. J is TRBJ2-1 and V is TRBV7-9, with D possibly TRBD2 on 8 matching bases. The germline CDR1 and CDR2 sequences are SEHNR and FQNEAQ (reference sequence). The CDR3 loop spans 17 amino acids. Trimming took off 0 bases at V and 7 bases at J, with 19 bases between the two ends.

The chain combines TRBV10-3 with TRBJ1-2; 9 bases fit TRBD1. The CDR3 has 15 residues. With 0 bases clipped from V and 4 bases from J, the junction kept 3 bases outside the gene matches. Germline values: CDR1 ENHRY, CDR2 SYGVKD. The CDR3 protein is CAISESDRGSYGYTF. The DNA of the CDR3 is TGTGCCATCAGTGAGTCGGACAGGGGAAGCTATGGCTACACCTTC.

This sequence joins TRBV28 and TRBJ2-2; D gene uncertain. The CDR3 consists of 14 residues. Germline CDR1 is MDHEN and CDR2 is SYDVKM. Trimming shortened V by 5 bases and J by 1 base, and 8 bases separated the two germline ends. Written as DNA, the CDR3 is TGTGCCAGCAGTCTCCTAGGGAACACCGGGGAGCTGTTTTTT. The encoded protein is CASSLLGNTGELFF.

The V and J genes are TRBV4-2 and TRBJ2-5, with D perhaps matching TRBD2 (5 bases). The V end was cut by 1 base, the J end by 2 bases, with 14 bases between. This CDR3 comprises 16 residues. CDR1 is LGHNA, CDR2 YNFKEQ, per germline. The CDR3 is CASSQGEVARQETQYF. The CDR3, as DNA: TGTGCCAGCAGCCAAGGCGAAGTAGCGAGACAAGAGACCCAGTACTTC.

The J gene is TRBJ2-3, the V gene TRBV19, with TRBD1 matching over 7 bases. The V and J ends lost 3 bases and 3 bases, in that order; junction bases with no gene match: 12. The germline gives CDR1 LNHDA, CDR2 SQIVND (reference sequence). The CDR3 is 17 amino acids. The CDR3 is CASSIKGAPMKTDTQYF. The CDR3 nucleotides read TGTGCCAGTAGTATCAAGGGGGCGCCTATGAAAACAGATACGCAGTATTTT.

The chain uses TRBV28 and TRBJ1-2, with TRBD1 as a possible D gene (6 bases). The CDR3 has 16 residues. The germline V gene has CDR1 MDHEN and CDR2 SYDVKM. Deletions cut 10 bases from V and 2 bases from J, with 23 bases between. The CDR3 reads CATEVAGARLNYGYTF. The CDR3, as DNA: TGTGCCACAGAAGTGGCAGGGGCCAGGCTAAACTATGGCTACACCTTC.

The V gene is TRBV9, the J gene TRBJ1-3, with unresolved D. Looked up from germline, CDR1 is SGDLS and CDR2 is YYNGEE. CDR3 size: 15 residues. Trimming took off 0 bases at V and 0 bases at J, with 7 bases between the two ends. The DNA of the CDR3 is TGTGCCAGCAGCGTAGTGGCAAACTCTGGAAACACCATATATTTT. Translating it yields CASSVVANSGNTIYF.

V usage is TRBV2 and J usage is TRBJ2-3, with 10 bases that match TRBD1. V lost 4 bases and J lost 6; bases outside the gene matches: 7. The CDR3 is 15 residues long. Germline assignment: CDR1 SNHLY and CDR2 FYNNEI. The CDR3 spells CASSVRQGALDTQYF. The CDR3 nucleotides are TGTGCCAGCAGTGTGCGACAGGGGGCATTGGATACGCAGTATTTT.

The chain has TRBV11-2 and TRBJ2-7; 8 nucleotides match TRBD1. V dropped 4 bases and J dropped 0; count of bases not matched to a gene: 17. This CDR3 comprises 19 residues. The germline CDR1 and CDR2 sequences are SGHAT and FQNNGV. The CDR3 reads CASSSWTPGQVTNSYEQYF. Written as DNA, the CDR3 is TGTGCCAGCAGCTCTTGGACCCCGGGACAGGTGACAAACTCCTACGAGCAGTACTTC.

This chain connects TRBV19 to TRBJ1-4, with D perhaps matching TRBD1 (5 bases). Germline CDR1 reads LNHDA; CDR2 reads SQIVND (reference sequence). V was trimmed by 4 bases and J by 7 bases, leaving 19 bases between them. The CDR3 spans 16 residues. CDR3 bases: TGTGCCAGTAGTACCGGGCTATCCCAGGGCCGTGAAAAACTGTTTTTT. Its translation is CASSTGLSQGREKLFF.

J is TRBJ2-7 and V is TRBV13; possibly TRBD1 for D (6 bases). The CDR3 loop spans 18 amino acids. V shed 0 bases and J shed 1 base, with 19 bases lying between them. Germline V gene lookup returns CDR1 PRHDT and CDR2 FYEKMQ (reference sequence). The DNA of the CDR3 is TGTGCCAGCAGCTTAGGCCCAGACACAGGGCATACGTCCTACGAGCAGTACTTC. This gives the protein CASSLGPDTGHTSYEQYF.

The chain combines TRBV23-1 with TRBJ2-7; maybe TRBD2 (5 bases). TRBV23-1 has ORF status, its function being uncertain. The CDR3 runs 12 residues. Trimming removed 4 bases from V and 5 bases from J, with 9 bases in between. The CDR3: CASSRTEDEQYF. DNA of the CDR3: TGCGCCAGCAGTCGAACGGAGGACGAGCAGTACTTC.

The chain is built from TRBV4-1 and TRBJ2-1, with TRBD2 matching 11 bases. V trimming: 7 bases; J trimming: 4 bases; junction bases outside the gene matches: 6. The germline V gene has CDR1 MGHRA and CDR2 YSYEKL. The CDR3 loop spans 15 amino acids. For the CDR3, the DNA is TGCGCCAGCACACCGACTAGCGGGATATACAATGAGCAGTTCTTC. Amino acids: CASTPTSGIYNEQFF.

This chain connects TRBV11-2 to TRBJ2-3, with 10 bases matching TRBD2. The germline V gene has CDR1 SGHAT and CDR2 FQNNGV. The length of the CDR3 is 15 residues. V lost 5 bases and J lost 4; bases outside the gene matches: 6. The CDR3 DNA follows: TGTGCCAGCAGCCGCACTAGCGGGGACCCAGATACGCAGTATTTT. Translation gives CASSRTSGDPDTQYF. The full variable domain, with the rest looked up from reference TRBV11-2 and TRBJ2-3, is EAGVAQSPRYKIIEKRQSVAFWCNPISGHATLYWYQQILGQGPKLLIQFQNNGVVDDSQLPKDRFSAERLKGVDSTLKIQPAKLEDSAVYLCASSRTSGDPDTQYFGPGTRLTVL.

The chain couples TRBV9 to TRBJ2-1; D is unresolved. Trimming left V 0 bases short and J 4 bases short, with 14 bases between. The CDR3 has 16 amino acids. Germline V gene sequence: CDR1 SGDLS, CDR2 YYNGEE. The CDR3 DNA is TGTGCCAGCAGCGTAGATCGCCTCTCTAGTTACAATGAGCAGTTCTTC. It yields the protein CASSVDRLSSYNEQFF.

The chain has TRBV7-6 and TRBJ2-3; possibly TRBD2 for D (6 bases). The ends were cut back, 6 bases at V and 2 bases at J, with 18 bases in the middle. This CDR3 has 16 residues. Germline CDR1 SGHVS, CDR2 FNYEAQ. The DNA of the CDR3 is TGTGCCAGCAGAAGAACGTCGGGAGTTGACACAGATACGCAGTATTTT. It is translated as CASRRTSGVDTDTQYF.

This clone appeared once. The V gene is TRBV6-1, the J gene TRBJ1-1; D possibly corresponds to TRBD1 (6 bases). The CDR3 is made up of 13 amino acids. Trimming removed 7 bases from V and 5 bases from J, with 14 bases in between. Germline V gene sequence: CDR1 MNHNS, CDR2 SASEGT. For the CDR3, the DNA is TGTGCCAGCATCGGACTAGGGGGAACTGAAGCTTTCTTT. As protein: CASIGLGGTEAFF.

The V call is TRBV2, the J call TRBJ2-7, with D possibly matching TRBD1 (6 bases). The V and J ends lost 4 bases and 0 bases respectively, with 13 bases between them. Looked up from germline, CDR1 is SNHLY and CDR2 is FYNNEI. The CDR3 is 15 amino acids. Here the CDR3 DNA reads TGTGCCAGCAGTGCCTACAGGGTATCCTCCTACGAGCAGTACTTC. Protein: CASSAYRVSSYEQYF.

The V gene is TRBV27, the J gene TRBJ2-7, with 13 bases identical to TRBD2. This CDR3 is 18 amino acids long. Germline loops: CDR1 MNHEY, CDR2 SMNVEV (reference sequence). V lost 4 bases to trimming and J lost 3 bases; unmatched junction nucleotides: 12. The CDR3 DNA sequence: TGTGCCAGCAGTTGCAACCCCCCGGGACTAGCGGGGTTCTACGAGCAGTACTTC. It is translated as CASSCNPPGLAGFYEQYF.

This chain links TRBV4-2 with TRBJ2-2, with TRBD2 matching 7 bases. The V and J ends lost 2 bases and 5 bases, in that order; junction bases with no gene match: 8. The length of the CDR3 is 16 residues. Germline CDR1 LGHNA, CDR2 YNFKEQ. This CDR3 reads CASSQPSGVGTGELFF. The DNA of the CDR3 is TGTGCCAGCAGCCAACCAAGCGGGGTCGGGACCGGGGAGCTGTTTTTT.

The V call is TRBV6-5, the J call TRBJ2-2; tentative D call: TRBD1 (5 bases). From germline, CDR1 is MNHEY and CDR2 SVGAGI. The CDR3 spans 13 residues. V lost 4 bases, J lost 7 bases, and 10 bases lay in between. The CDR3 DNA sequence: TGTGCCAGCAGTTTACAAGGGGTCGGGGAGCTGTTTTTT. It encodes CASSLQGVGELFF.

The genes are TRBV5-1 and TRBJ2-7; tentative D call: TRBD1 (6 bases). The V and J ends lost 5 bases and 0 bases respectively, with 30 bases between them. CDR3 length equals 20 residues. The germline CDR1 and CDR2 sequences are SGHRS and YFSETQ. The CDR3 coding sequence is TGCGCCAGCAGTCTGCACCGTGTCAAACAGGGTAACTGGGGCTCCTACGAGCAGTACTTC. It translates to CASSLHRVKQGNWGSYEQYF.